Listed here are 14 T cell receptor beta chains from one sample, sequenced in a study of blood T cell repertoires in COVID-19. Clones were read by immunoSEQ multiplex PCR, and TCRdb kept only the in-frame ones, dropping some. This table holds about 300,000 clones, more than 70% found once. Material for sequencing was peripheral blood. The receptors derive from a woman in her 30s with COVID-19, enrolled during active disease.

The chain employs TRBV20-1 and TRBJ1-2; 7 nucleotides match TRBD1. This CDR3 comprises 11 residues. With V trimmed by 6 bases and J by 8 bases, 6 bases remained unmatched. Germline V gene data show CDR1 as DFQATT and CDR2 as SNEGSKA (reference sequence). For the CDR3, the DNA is TGCAGTGCCCCGGGACAGTCAGGCTACACCTTC. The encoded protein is CSAPGQSGYTF.

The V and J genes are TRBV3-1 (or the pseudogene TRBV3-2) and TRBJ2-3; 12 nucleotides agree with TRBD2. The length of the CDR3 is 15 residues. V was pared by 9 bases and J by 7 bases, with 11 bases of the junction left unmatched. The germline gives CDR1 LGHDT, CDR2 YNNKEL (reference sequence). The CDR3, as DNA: TGTGCCAGGACCCCGACTAGCGGGGGTCGGAATACGCAGTATTTT. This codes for CARTPTSGGRNTQYF.

The CDR3 DNA reads TGTGCCAGCAGCCAAGAGACAGGGGATCGGAGTCAGCCCCAGCATTTT. Its translation is CASSQETGDRSQPQHF. The chain recombines TRBV4-2 with TRBJ1-5, with TRBD1 matching 8 bases. The V and J ends lost 0 bases and 6 bases, in that order; junction bases with no gene match: 7. The CDR3 totals 16 residues. Germline CDR1 is LGHNA and CDR2 is YNFKEQ.

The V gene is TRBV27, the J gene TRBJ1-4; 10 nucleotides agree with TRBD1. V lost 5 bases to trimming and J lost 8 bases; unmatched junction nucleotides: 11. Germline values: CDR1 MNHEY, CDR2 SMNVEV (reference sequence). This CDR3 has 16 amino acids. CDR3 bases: TGTGCCAGCAGTGCTCCGGGACAGGGGACAACAGAAAAACTGTTTTTT. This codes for CASSAPGQGTTEKLFF.

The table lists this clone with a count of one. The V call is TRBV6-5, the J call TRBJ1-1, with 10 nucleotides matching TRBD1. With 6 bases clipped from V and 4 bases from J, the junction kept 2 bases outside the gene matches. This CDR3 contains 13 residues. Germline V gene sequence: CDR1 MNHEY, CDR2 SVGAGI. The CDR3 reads CASRRTGGTEAFF. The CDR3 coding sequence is TGTGCCAGCAGACGGACAGGGGGCACTGAAGCTTTCTTT.

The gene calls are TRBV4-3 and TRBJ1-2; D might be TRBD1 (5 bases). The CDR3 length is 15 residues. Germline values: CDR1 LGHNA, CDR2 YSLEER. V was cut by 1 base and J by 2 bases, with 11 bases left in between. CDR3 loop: CASSQANGGNYGYTF. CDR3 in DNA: TGCGCCAGCAGCCAAGCCAACGGGGGAAACTATGGCTACACCTTC.

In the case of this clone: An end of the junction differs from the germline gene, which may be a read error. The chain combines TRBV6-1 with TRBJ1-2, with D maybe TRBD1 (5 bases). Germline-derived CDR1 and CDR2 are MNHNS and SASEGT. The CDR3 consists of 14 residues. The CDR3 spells CASSEAIPPQNRFF. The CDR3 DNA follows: TGTGCCAGCAGTGAAGCGATCCCCCCCCAGAACAGGTTCTTC.

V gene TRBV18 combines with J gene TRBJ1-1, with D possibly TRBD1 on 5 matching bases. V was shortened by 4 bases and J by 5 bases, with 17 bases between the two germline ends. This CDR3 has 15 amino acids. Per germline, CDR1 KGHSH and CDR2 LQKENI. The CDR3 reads CASSLGPGQGTEAFF. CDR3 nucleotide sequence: TGTGCCAGCTCACTGGGGCCAGGTCAAGGTACTGAAGCTTTCTTT.

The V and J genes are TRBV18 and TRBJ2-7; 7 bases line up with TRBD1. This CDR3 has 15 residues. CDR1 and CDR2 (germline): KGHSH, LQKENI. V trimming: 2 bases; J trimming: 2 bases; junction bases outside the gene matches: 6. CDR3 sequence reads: CASSPRTQGAYEQYF. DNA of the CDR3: TGTGCCAGCTCACCAAGGACGCAGGGGGCCTACGAGCAGTACTTC.

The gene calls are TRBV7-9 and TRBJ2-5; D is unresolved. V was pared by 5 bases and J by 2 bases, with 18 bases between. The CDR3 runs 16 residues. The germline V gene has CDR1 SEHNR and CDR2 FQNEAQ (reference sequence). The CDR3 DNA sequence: TGTGCCAGCAGCCCGCTCCCCAAGAGATTTCAAGAGACCCAGTACTTC. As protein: CASSPLPKRFQETQYF.

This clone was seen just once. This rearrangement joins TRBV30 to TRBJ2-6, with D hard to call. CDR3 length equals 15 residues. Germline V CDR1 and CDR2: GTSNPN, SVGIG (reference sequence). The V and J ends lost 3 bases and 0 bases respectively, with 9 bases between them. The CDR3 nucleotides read TGTGCCTGGAGGGTTCGGAGCTCTGGGGCCAACGTCCTGACTTTC. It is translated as CAWRVRSSGANVLTF.

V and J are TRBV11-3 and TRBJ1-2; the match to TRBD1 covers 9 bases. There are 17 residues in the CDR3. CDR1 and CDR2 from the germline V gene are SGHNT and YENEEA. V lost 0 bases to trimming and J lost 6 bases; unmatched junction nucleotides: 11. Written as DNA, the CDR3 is TGTGCCAGCAGCTTAGACTCCTTGGGACAGGGCCAGAATGGCTACACCTTC. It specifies CASSLDSLGQGQNGYTF.

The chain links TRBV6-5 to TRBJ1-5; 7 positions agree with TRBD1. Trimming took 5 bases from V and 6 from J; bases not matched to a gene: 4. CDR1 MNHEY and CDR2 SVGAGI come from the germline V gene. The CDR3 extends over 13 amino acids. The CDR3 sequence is CASSRDSSQPQHF. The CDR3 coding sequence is TGTGCCAGCAGTCGGGACAGTAGTCAGCCCCAGCATTTT.

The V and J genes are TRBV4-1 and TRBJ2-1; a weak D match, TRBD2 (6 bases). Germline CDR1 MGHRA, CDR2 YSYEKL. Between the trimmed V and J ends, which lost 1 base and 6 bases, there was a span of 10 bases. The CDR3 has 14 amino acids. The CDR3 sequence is CASSQGGAGNEQFF. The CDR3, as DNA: TGCGCCAGCAGCCAAGGGGGAGCGGGCAATGAGCAGTTCTTC.